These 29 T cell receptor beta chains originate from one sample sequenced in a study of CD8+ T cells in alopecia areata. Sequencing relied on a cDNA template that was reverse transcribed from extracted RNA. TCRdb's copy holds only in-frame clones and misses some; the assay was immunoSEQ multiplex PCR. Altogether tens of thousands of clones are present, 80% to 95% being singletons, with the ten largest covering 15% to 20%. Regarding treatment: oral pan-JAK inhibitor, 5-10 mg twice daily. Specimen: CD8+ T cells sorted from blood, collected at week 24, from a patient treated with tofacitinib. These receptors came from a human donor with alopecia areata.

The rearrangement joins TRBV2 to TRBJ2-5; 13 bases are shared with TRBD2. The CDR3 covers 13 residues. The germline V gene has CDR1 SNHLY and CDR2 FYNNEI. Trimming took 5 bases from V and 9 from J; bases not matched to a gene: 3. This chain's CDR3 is CASSLGTSGAQYF. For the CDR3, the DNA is TGTGCCAGCAGTCTAGGGACTAGCGGGGCCCAGTACTTC.

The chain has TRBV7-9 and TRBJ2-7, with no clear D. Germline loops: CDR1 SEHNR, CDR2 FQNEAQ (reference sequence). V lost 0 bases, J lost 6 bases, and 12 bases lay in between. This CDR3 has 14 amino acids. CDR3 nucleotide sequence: TGTGCCAGCAGCTTAGCAGCAAAAACACCCGAGCAGTACTTC. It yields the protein CASSLAAKTPEQYF.

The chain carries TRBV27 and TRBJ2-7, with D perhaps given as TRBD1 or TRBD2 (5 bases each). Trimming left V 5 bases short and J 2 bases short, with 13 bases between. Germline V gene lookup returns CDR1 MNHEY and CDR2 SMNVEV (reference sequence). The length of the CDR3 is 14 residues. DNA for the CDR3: TGTGCCAGCAGTCTCCGGGACGGAACCTACGAGCAGTACTTC. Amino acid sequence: CASSLRDGTYEQYF.

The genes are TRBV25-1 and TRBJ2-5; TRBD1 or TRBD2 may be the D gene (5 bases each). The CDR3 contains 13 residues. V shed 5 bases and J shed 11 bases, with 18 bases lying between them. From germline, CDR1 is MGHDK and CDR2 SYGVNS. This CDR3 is CASSLWDGQEQYF. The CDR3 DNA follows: TGTGCCAGCAGTTTGTGGGACGGGCAGGAGCAGTACTTC.

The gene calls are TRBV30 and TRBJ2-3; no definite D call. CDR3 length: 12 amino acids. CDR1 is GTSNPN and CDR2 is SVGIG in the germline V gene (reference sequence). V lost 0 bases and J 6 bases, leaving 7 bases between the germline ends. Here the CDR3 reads CAWSVHGDTQYF. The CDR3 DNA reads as TGTGCCTGGAGTGTACATGGCGATACGCAGTATTTT.

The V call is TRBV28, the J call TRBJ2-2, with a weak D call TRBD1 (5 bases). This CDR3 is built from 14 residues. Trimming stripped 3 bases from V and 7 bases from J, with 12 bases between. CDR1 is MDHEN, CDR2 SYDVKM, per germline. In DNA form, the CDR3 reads TGTGCCAGCAGTTTGACCCTCGACAGCGGGGAGCTGTTTTTT. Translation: CASSLTLDSGELFF.

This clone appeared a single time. In DNA, the CDR3 is TGTGCCAGCAGTTACTCAAATCCGGGGGCTCAGGAGACCCAGTACTTC. Its protein is CASSYSNPGAQETQYF. The J gene is TRBJ2-5, the V gene TRBV6-5; D could derive from TRBD1 or TRBD2 (6 bases each). V shed 0 bases and J shed 5 bases, with 16 bases lying between them. Germline loops: CDR1 MNHEY, CDR2 SVGAGI. The CDR3 runs to 16 residues.

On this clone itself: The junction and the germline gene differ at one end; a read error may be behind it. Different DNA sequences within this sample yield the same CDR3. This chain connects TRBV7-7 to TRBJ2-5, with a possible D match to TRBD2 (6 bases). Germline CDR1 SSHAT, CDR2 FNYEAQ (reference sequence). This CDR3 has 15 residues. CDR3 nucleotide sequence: TGTGCTAGCACCCTTGTCCTGCCGGGGGAAGAGACCCAGTACTTC. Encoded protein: CASTLVLPGEETQYF.

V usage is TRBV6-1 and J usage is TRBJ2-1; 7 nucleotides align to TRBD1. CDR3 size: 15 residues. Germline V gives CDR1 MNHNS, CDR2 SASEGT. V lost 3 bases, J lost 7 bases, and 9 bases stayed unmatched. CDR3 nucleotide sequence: TGTGCCAGCAGTGATTTGACCAGGGGGACGAATGAGCAGTTCTTC. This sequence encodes CASSDLTRGTNEQFF.

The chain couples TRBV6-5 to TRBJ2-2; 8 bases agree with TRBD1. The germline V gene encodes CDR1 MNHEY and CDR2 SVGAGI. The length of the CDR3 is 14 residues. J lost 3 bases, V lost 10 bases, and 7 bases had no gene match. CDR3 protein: CATTGTGDTGELFF. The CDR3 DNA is TGTGCCACGACCGGGACAGGAGACACCGGGGAGCTGTTTTTT.

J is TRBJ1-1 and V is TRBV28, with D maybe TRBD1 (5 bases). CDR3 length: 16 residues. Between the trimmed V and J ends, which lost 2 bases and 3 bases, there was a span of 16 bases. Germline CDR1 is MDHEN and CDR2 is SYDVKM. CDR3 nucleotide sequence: TGTGCCAGCAGTTTAGGAGGGGAGGGCCTTGACACTGAAGCTTTCTTT. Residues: CASSLGGEGLDTEAFF.

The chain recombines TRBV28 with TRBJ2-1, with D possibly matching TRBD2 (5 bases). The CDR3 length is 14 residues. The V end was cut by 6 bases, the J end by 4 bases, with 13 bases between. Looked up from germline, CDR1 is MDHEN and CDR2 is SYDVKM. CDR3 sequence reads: CASRLQDFYNEQFF. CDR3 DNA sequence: TGTGCCAGCAGACTCCAGGACTTTTACAATGAGCAGTTCTTC.

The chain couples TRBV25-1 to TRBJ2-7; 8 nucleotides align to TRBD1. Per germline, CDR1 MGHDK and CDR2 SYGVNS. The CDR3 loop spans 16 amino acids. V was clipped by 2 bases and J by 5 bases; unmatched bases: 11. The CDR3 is CASSEPGDRLGDEQYF. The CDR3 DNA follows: TGTGCCAGCAGTGAACCCGGGGACAGGCTTGGTGACGAGCAGTACTTC.

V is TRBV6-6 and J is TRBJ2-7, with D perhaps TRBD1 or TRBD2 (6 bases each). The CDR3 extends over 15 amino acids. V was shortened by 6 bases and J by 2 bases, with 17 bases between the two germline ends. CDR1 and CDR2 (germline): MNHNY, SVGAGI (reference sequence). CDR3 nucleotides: TGTGCCAGCAGCACAGCCGACAGGACTACCTACGAGCAGTACTTC. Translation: CASSTADRTTYEQYF.

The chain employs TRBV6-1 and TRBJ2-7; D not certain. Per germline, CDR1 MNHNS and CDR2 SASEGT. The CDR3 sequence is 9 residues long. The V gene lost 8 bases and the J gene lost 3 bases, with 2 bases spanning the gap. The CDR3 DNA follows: TGTGCCAGCGGCTACGAGCAGTACTTC. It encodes CASGYEQYF.

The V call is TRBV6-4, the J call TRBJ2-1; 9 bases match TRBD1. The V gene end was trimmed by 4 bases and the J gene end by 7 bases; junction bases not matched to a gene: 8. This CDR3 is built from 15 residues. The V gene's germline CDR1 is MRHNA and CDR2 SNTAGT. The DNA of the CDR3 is TGTGCCAGCAGTGTCACCCCTGGACAGGGGAATGAGCAGTTCTTC. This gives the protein CASSVTPGQGNEQFF.

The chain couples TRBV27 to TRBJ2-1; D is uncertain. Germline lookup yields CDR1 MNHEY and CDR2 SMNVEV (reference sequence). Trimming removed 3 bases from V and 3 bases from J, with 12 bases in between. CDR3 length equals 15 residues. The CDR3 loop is CASSFMDEIYNEQFF. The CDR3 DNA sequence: TGTGCCAGCAGTTTCATGGACGAGATCTACAATGAGCAGTTCTTC.

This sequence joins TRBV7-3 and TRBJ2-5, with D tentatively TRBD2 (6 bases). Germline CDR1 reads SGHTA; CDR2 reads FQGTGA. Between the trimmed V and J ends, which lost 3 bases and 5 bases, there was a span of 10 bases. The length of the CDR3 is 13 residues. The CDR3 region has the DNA TGTGCCAGCAGCTTGACTAGTATGGAGACCCAGTACTTC. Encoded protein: CASSLTSMETQYF.

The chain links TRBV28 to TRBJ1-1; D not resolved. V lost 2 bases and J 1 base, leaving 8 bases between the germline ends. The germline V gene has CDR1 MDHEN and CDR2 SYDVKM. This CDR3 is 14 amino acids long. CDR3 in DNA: TGTGCCAGCAGTTTAGTGGGCAGGAACACTGAAGCTTTCTTT. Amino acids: CASSLVGRNTEAFF.

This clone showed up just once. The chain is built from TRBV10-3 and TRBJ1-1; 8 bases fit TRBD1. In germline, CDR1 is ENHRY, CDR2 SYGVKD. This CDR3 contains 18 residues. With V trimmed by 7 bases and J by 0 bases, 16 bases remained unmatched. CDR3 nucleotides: TGTGCCATCACCGAAAGACCGACAGGGGAGGGGATGAACACTGAAGCTTTCTTT. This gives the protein CAITERPTGEGMNTEAFF.

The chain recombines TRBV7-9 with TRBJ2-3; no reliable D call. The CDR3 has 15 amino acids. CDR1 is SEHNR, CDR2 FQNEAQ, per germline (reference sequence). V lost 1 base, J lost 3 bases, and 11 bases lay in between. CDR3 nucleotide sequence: TGTGCCAGCAGCTTAGGAGGTCCCGGAACAGATACGCAGTATTTT. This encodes CASSLGGPGTDTQYF.

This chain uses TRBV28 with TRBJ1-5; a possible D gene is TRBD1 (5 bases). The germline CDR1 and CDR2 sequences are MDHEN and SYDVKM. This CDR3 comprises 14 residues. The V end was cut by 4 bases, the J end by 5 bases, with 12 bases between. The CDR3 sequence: CASSSQELYQPQHF. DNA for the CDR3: TGTGCCAGCAGTTCACAGGAGCTTTATCAGCCCCAGCATTTT.

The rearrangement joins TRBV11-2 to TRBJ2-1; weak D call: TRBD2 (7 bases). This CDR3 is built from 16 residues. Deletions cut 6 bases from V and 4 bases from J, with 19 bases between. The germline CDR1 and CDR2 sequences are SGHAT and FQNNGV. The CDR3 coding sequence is TGTGCCAGCAGTAGCCCGAGCGGGACAAATTACAATGAGCAGTTCTTC. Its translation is CASSSPSGTNYNEQFF.

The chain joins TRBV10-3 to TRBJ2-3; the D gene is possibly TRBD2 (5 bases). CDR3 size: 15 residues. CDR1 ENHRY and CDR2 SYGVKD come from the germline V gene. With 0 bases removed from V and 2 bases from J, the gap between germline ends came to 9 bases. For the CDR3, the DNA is TGTGCCATCAGTGAGTCGACTACTACCACAGATACGCAGTATTTT. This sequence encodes CAISESTTTTDTQYF.

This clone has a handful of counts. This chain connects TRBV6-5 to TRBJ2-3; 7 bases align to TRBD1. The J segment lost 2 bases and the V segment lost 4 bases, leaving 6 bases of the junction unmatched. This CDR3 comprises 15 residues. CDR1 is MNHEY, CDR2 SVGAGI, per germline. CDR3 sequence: CASSLVQGLTDTQYF. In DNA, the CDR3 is TGTGCCAGCAGTTTAGTACAGGGGCTCACAGATACGCAGTATTTT.

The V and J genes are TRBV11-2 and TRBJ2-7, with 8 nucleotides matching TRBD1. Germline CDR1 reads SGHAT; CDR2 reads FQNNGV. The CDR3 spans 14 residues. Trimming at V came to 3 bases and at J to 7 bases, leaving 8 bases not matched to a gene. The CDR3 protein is CASSFGQGIFEQYF. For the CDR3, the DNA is TGTGCCAGCAGCTTTGGACAGGGTATTTTTGAGCAGTACTTC.

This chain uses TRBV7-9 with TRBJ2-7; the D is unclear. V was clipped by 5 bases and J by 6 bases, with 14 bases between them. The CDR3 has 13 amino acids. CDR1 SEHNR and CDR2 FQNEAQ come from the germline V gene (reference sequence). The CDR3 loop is CASSDDTFPEQYF. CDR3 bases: TGTGCCAGCAGCGACGACACCTTCCCCGAGCAGTACTTC.

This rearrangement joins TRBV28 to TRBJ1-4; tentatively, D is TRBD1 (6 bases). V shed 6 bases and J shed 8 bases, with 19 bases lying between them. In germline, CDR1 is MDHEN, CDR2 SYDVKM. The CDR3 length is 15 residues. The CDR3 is CASRNIRGADEKLFF. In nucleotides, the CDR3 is TGTGCCAGCAGGAATATAAGGGGGGCCGACGAAAAACTGTTTTTT.

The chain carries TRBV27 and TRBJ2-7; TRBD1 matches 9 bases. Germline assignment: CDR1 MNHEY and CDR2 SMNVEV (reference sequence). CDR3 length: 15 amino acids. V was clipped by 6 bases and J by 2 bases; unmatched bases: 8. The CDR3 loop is CASSQQGAQTYEQYF. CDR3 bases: TGTGCCAGCAGCCAACAGGGGGCTCAAACCTACGAGCAGTACTTC.